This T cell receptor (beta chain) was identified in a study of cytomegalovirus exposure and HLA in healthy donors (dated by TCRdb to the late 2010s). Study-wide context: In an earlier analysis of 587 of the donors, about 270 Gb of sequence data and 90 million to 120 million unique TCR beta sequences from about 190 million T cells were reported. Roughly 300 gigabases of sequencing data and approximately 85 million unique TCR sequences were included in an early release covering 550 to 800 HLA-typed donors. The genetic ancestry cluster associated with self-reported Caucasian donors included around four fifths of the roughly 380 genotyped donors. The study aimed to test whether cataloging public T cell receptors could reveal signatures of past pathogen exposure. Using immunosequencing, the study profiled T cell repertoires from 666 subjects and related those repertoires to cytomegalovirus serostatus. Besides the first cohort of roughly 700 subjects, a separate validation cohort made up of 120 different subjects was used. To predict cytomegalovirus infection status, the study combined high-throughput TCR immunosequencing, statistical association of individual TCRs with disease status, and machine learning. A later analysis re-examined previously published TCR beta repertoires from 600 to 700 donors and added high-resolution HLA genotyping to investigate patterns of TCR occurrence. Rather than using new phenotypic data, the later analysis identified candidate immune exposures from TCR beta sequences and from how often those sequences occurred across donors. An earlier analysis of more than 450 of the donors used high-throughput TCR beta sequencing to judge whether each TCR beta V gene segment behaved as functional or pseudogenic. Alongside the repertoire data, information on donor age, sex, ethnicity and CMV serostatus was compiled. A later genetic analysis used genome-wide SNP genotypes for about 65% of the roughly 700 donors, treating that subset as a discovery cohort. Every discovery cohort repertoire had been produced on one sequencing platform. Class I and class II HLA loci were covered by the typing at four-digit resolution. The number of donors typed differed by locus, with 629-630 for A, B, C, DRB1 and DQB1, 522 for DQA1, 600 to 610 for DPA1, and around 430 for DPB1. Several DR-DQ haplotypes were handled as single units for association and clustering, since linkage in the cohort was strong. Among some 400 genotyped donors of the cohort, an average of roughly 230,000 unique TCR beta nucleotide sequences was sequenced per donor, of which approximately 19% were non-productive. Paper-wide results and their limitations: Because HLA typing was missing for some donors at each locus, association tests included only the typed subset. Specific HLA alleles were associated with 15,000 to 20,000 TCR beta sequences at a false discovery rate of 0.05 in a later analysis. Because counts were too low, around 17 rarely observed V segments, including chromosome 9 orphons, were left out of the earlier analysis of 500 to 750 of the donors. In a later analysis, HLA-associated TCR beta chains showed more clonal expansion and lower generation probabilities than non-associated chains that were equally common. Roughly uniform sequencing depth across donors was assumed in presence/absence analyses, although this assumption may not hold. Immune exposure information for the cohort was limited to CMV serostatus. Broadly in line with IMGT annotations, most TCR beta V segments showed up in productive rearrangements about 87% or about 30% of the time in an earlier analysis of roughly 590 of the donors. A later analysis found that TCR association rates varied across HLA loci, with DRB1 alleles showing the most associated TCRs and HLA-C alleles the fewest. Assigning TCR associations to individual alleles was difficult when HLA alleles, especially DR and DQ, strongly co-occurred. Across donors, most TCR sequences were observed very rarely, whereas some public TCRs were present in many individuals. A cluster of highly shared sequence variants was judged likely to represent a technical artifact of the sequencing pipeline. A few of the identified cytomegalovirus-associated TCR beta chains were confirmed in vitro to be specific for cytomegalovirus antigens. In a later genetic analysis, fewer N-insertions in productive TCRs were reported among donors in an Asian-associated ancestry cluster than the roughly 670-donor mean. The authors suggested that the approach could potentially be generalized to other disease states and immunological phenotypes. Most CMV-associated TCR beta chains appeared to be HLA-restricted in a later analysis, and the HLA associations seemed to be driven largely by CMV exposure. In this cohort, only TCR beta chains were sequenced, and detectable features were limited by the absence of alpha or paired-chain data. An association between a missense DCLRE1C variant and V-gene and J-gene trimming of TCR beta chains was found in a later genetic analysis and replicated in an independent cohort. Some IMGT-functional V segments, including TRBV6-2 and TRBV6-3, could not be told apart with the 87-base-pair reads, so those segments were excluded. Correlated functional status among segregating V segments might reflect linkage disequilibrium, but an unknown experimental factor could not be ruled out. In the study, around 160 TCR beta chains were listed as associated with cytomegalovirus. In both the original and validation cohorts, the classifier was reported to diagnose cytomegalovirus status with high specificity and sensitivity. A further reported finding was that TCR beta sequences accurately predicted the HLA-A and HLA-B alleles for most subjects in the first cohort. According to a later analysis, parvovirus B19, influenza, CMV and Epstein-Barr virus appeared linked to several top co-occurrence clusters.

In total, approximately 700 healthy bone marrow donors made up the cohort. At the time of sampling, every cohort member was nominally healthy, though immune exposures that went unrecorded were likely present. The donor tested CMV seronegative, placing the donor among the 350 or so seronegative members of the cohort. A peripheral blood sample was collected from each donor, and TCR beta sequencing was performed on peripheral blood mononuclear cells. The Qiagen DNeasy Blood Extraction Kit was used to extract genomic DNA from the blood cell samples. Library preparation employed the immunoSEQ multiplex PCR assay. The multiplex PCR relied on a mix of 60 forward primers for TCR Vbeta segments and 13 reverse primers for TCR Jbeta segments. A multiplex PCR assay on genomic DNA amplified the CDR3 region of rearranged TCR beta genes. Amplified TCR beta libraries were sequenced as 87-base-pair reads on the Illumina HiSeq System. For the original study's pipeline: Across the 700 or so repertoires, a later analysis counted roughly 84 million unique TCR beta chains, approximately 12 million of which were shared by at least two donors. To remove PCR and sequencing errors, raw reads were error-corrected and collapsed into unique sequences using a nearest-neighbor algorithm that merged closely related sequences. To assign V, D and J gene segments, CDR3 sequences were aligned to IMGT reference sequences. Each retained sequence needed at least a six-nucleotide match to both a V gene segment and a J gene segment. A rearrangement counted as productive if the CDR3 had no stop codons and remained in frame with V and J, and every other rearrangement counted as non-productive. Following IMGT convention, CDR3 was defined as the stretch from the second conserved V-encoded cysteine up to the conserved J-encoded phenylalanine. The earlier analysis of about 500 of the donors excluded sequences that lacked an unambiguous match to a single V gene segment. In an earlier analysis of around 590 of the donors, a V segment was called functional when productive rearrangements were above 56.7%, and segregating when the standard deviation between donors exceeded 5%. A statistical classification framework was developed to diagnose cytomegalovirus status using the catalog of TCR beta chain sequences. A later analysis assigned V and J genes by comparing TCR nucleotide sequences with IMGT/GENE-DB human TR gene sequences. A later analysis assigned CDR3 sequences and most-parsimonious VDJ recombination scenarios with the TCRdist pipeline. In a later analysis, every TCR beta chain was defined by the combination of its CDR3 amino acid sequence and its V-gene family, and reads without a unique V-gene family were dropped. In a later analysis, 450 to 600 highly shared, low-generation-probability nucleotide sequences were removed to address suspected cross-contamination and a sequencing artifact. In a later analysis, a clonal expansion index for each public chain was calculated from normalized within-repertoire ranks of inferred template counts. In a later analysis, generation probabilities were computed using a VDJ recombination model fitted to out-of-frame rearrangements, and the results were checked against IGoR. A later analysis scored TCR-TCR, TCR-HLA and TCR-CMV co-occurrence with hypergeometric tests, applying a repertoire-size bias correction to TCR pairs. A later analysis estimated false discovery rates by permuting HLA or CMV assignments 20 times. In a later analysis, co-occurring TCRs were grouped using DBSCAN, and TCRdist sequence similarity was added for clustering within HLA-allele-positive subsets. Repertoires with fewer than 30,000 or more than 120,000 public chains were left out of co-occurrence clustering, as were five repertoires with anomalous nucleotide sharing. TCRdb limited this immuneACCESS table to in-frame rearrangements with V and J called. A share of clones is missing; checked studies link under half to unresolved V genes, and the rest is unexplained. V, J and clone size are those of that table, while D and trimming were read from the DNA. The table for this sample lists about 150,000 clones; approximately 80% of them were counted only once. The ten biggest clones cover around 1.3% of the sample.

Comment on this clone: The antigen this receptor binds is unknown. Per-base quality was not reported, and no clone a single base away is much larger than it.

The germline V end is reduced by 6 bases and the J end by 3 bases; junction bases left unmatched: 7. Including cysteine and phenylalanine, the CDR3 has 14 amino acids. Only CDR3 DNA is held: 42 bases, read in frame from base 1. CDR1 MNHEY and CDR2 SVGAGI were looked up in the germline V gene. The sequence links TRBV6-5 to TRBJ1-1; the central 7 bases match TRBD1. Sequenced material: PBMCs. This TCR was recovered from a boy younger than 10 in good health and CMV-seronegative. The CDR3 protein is CASRRGQEYTEAFF. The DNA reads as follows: TGTGCCAGCAGGCGTGGACAGGAATACACTGAAGCTTTCTTT.